This TCR beta chain was obtained from a study of shared clonotypes between healthy human individuals. The overall study: Used for every donor were three CD4 naive, three CD4 memory, two CD8 naive and one CD8 memory plate.

All donors were healthy HIV-negative adults lacking recent acute infections or vaccinations. Using about 220 ng DNA, about 29,000 T cell genomes, the sorted-subset replicate PCRs were run. Some clones are missing from TCRdb's copy, which holds only in-frame ones; the method was immunoSEQ multiplex PCR. Of some 1,600,000 clones listed, approximately 98% are singletons. In the case of this clone: The target antigen is unknown.

CDR3 length: 12 amino acids. The germline V gene encodes CDR1 LNHDA and CDR2 SQIVND (reference sequence). The V end was cut by 10 bases, the J end by 4 bases, with 13 bases between. Broader study findings: Of the naive CD4 clonotypes, approximately 5% were shared across several donors.

The rearrangement links TRBV19 to TRBJ1-2; no reliable D call. Material: naive CD4+ T cells sorted from blood. Indicated subset: CD45RA+ positively selected. This receptor was taken from a man in his thirties or forties in good health. The CDR3 spells CATLQNVYGYTF. Written as DNA, the CDR3 is TGTGCCACCCTCCAAAACGTCTATGGCTACACCTTC. Variable domain in full (rest from reference TRBV19 and TRBJ1-2): DGGITQSPKYLFRKEGQNVTLSCEQNLNHDAMYWYRQDPGQGLRLIYYSQIVNDFQKGDIAEGYSVSREKKESFPLTVTSAQKNPTAFYLCATLQNVYGYTFGSGTRLTVV.